These T cell receptor beta chains were read from a single sample in a study of cytomegalovirus exposure and HLA in healthy donors. Generated by immunoSEQ multiplex PCR, the TCRdb table keeps only in-frame clones and is missing some. The sample contains more than 100,000 clones, roughly 66% of which appear only once. Sequencing used PBMCs. Receptor source: a man younger than 35 in good health and CMV-seronegative. Both conserved end residues are part of each CDR3. D genes are given only for firm matches. Rows give clone size only sometimes, using once, few, many, or a class for an expanded clone.

DNA: TGTGCCAGCAGGCAACTACGATATAGCAATCAGCCCCAGCATTTT
CDR3: CASRQLRYSNQPQHF
size: few
V: TRBV28
D: -
J: TRBJ1-5

DNA: TGTGCCAGCAGCACCCGGACAGGGGCGACTGGCCAGGCTTACTTC
CDR3: CASSTRTGATGQAYF
size: few
V: TRBV13
D: TRBD1
J: TRBJ2-7

DNA: TGTGCCAGCAGCTTAGAAGCTCTCCCAGAGACCCAGTACTTC
CDR3: CASSLEALPETQYF
size: few
V: TRBV7-2
D: -
J: TRBJ2-5

DNA: TGTGCCAGCAGTACGACCAGGGCCGGCTTCAATGAGCAGTTCTTC
CDR3: CASSTTRAGFNEQFF
size: -
V: TRBV6-1
D: -
J: TRBJ2-1

DNA: TGCAGCGTTCGGACTAGCGGGCTCTCCTACAATGAGCAGTTCTTC
CDR3: CSVRTSGLSYNEQFF
size: -
V: TRBV29-1
D: TRBD2
J: TRBJ2-1

DNA: TGTGCCAGCAGCCAAGACGGCTCAGGCGAGCAGTACTTC
CDR3: CASSQDGSGEQYF
size: -
V: TRBV4-2
D: -
J: TRBJ2-7

DNA: TGCGCCAGCAGCCTCAGCGGGAGAGGAACAGATACGCAGTATTTT
CDR3: CASSLSGRGTDTQYF
size: -
V: TRBV5-1
D: TRBD2
J: TRBJ2-3

DNA: TGTGCCAGCAGCTCTTTAGCTCCTAGCGGGAGGGCCTACGAGCAGTACTTC
CDR3: CASSSLAPSGRAYEQYF
size: -
V: TRBV11-3
D: TRBD2
J: TRBJ2-7

DNA: TGCGCCAGCAGCCAAGGGACAGGGGGCGGAGAAAAACTGTTTTTT
CDR3: CASSQGTGGGEKLFF
size: few
V: TRBV4-1
D: TRBD1
J: TRBJ1-4

DNA: TGTGCCAGTAGTGCCACAGGGTTTACTGAGCAGTTCTTC
CDR3: CASSATGFTEQFF
size: -
V: TRBV19
D: -
J: TRBJ2-1

DNA: TGCGCCAGCAGCCCCGACTGGGTGTCTGGCTACACCTTC
CDR3: CASSPDWVSGYTF
size: few
V: TRBV5-1
D: -
J: TRBJ1-2

DNA: TGCGCCAGCAGCCCGGGGGACAGGATTCTCGGCTACACCTTC
CDR3: CASSPGDRILGYTF
size: -
V: TRBV5-1
D: TRBD1
J: TRBJ1-2

DNA: TGTGCCAGCAGCGTAAAAATAGGGACTAGCGTCACCGGGGAGCTGTTTTTT
CDR3: CASSVKIGTSVTGELFF
size: -
V: TRBV9
D: TRBD2
J: TRBJ2-2

DNA: TGTGCCAGCAGCCCCCTGCTGGGACTATCCTACGAGCAGTACTTC
CDR3: CASSPLLGLSYEQYF
size: -
V: TRBV4-2
D: TRBD2
J: TRBJ2-7

DNA: TGCGCCAGCAGAGGGGAGACACAGGGGGCTGAGACCCAGTACTTC
CDR3: CASRGETQGAETQYF
size: -
V: TRBV5-1
D: TRBD1
J: TRBJ2-5

DNA: TGTGCCAGCAGCCTAGGACAGGGACCCACTGAAGCTTTCTTT
CDR3: CASSLGQGPTEAFF
size: few
V: TRBV4-2
D: TRBD1
J: TRBJ1-1

DNA: TGTGCCAGCAGCGCGGGGACAGGGGGCGCGTACACTGAAGCTTTCTTT
CDR3: CASSAGTGGAYTEAFF
size: -
V: TRBV9
D: TRBD1
J: TRBJ1-1

DNA: TGTGCCAGCAGATCCCGGGAGAGCGAGCAGTACTTC
CDR3: CASRSRESEQYF
size: few
V: TRBV6-6
D: -
J: TRBJ2-7

DNA: TGCGCCAGCAGGTATGCCGGGACTACCACCTACGAGCAGTACTTC
CDR3: CASRYAGTTTYEQYF
size: -
V: TRBV5-1
D: TRBD2
J: TRBJ2-7

DNA: TGTGCCAGCAGTTACCCGGGGGGGACTTACAATGAGCAGTTCTTC
CDR3: CASSYPGGTYNEQFF
size: -
V: TRBV6-5
D: TRBD2
J: TRBJ2-1

DNA: TGTGCCTGGCGGACGGGGAGAACTCATTCACCCCTCCACTTT
CDR3: CAWRTGRTHSPLHF
size: -
V: TRBV30
D: -
J: TRBJ1-6

DNA: TGTGCCAGCAGTTTGAAGGGTAGGGGATCCTACGAGCAGTACTTC
CDR3: CASSLKGRGSYEQYF
size: -
V: TRBV27
D: -
J: TRBJ2-7

DNA: TGTGCCAGCAGTGAACAAGGGGTCGGGGAGCTGTTTTTT
CDR3: CASSEQGVGELFF
size: -
V: TRBV6-1
D: -
J: TRBJ2-2

DNA: TGTGCCAGTAGCACAGGGTTCGATGAGCAGTTCTTC
CDR3: CASSTGFDEQFF
size: -
V: TRBV19
D: -
J: TRBJ2-1

DNA: TGTGCCAGTAGTATAGGTACAGGGGGCGGTCAGCCCCAGCATTTT
CDR3: CASSIGTGGGQPQHF
size: -
V: TRBV19
D: TRBD1
J: TRBJ1-5

DNA: TGTGCCAGCACCGGACAGACAATTAGCAATCAGCCCCAGCATTTT
CDR3: CASTGQTISNQPQHF
size: -
V: TRBV2
D: -
J: TRBJ1-5

DNA: TGTGCCAGCAGCTGGACTAGCGGGGGGTACAATGAGCAGTTCTTC
CDR3: CASSWTSGGYNEQFF
size: few
V: TRBV7-6
D: TRBD2
J: TRBJ2-1

DNA: TGTGCCCTGCCAGCAGGGCCAGATACGCAGTATTTT
CDR3: CALPAGPDTQYF
size: -
V: TRBV7-9
D: -
J: TRBJ2-3

DNA: TGTGCCAGCAGCGCAAAACTAGCGTATGAGACCCAGTACTTC
CDR3: CASSAKLAYETQYF
size: -
V: TRBV5-4
D: TRBD2
J: TRBJ2-5

DNA: TGTGCCAGTAGTATAGGGCCAGGGGGAGGCGGCCAGCCCCAGCATTTT
CDR3: CASSIGPGGGGQPQHF
size: -
V: TRBV19
D: TRBD1
J: TRBJ1-5

DNA: TGTGCCAGTAGTCATGAGGCCCTAGCCAAAAACATTCAGTACTTC
CDR3: CASSHEALAKNIQYF
size: -
V: TRBV19
D: -
J: TRBJ2-4

DNA: TGTGCCAGCAGCCAAGGACAGGGTGGCAATGAGCAGTTCTTC
CDR3: CASSQGQGGNEQFF
size: -
V: TRBV27
D: TRBD1
J: TRBJ2-1

DNA: TGTGCCATCAGTGAGTCCGGACGGACTGCAGATACGCAGTATTTT
CDR3: CAISESGRTADTQYF
size: -
V: TRBV10-3
D: -
J: TRBJ2-3

DNA: TGTGCCTGGACCCAGACCCCCACACTAGGATGGGGCACAGATACGCAGTATTTT
CDR3: CAWTQTPTLGWGTDTQYF
size: -
V: TRBV30
D: -
J: TRBJ2-3

DNA: TGTGCCAGCAGCTCTCTTTACACTGAAGCTTTCTTT
CDR3: CASSSLYTEAFF
size: -
V: TRBV7-8
D: -
J: TRBJ1-1

DNA: TGTGCCACCAGCGGCCAGGGACAGGGCTCCTACGAGCAGTACTTC
CDR3: CATSGQGQGSYEQYF
size: -
V: TRBV15
D: TRBD1
J: TRBJ2-7

DNA: TGTGCCAGCAGTGAAGGACTCTACAATGAGCAGTTCTTC
CDR3: CASSEGLYNEQFF
size: once
V: TRBV2
D: -
J: TRBJ2-1

DNA: TGTGCCAGCAGCCAAGAACTTGACAGGGAGAACACTGAAGCTTTCTTT
CDR3: CASSQELDRENTEAFF
size: -
V: TRBV4-2
D: TRBD1
J: TRBJ1-1

DNA: TGTGCCAGCTCACCCGGCAGGGCCAAGAACACTGAAGCTTTCTTT
CDR3: CASSPGRAKNTEAFF
size: -
V: TRBV18
D: -
J: TRBJ1-1

DNA: TGTGCCAGCAGTTCGAGTATGCAACGGGAGGGAGTGGAGACCCAGTACTTC
CDR3: CASSSSMQREGVETQYF
size: -
V: TRBV28
D: TRBD2
J: TRBJ2-5

DNA: TGTGCCAGCAGTCCAGGACAGGGTAGGGATCAGCCCCAGCATTTT
CDR3: CASSPGQGRDQPQHF
size: -
V: TRBV28
D: TRBD1
J: TRBJ1-5

DNA: TGTGCCTGGAGTACCGGGAGTGAAGCTTTCTTT
CDR3: CAWSTGSEAFF
size: -
V: TRBV30
D: -
J: TRBJ1-1

DNA: TGCGCCAGCAGTCTACAGACAGGGGGCGTGGGGACTAATGAAAAACTGTTTTTT
CDR3: CASSLQTGGVGTNEKLFF
size: few
V: TRBV10-2
D: TRBD1
J: TRBJ1-4

DNA: TGTGCCAGCGCTCCCGGTAGTACAGATACGCAGTATTTT
CDR3: CASAPGSTDTQYF
size: -
V: TRBV21-1
D: -
J: TRBJ2-3